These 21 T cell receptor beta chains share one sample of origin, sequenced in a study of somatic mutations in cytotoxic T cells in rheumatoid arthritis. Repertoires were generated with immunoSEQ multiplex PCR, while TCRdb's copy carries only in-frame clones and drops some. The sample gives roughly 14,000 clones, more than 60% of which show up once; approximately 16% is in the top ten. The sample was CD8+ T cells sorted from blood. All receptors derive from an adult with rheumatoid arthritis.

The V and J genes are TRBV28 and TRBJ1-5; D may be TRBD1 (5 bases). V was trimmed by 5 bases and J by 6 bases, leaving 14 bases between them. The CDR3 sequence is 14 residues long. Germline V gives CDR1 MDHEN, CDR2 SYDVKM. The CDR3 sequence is CASSPRAGGQPQHF. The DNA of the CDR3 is TGTGCCAGCAGTCCCAGGGCAGGAGGTCAGCCCCAGCATTTT.

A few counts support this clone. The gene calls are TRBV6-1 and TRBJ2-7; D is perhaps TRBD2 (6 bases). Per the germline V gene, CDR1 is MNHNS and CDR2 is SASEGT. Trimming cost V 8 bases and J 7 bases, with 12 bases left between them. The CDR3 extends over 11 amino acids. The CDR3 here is CASRERDEQYV. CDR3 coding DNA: TGTGCCAGCCGGGAGAGGGATGAGCAGTACGTC.

This CDR3 is CASSSGLYQPQHF. CDR3 nucleotide sequence: TGTGCCAGCAGTTCAGGACTTTATCAGCCCCAGCATTTT. V is TRBV28 and J is TRBJ1-5; D gene ambiguous. The CDR3 has 13 residues. Germline V gene lookup returns CDR1 MDHEN and CDR2 SYDVKM. Trimming left V 4 bases short and J 5 bases short, with 9 bases between.

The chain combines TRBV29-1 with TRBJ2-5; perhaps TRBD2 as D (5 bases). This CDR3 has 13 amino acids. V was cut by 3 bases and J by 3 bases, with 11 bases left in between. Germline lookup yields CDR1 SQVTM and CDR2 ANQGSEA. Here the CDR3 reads CSVDRTVKETQYF. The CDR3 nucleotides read TGCAGCGTTGACCGGACTGTTAAAGAGACCCAGTACTTC.

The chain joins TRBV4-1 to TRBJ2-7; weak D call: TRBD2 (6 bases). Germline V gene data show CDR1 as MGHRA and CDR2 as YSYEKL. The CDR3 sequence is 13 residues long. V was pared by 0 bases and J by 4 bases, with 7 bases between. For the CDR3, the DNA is TGCGCCAGCAGCCAAGAGCGGGATTACGAGCAGTACTTC. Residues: CASSQERDYEQYF.

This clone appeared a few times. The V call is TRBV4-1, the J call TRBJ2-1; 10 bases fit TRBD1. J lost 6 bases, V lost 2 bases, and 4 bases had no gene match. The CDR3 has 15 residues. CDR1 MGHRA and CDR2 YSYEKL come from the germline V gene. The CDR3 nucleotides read TGCGCCAGCAGCCAATGGGACAGGGGTCCCAATGAGCAGTTCTTC. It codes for CASSQWDRGPNEQFF.

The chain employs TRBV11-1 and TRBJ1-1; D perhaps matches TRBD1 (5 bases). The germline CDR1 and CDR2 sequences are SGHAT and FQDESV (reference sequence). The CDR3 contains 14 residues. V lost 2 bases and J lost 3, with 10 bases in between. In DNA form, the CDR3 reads TGTGCCAGCAGCTTAAGTTTGGGACACACTGAAGCTTTCTTT. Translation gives CASSLSLGHTEAFF.

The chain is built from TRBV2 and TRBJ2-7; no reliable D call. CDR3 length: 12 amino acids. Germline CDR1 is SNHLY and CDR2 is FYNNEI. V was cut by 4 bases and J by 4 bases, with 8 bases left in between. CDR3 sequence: CASSVTKYEQYF. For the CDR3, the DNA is TGTGCCAGCAGTGTGACAAAATACGAGCAGTACTTC.

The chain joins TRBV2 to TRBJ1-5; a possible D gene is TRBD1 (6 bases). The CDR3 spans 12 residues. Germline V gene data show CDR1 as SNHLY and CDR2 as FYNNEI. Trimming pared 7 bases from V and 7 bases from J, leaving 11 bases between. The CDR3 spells CASTTGKQPQHF. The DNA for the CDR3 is TGTGCCAGCACAACAGGGAAACAGCCCCAGCATTTT.

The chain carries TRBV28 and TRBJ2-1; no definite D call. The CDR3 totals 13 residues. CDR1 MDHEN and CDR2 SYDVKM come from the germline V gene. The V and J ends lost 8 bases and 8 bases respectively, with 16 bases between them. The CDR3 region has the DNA TGTGCCAGCCTCAGTTTTGGAGACGATGAGCAGTTCTTC. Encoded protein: CASLSFGDDEQFF.

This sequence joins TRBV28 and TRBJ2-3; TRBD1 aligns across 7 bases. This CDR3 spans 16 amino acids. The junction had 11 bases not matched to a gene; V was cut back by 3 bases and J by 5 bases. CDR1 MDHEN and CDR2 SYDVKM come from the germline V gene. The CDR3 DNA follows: TGTGCCAGCAGTTTCTTAGGGGGCGCGGCTGGAGATACGCAGTATTTT. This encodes CASSFLGGAAGDTQYF. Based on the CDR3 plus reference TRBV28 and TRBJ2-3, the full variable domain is DVKVTQSSRYLVKRTGEKVFLECVQDMDHENMFWYRQDPGLGLRLIYFSYDVKMKEKGDIPEGYSVSREKKERFSLILESASTNQTSMYLCASSFLGGAAGDTQYFGPGTRLTVL.

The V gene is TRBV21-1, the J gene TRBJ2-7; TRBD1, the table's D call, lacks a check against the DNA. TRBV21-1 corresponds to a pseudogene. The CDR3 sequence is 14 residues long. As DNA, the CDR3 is TGTGCCAGCAGTACAGGAGAATACTTTTACGAGCAGTACTTC. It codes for CASSTGEYFYEQYF.

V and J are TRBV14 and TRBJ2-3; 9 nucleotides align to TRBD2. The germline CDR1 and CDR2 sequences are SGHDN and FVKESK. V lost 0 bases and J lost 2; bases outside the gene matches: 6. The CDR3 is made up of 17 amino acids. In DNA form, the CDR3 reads TGTGCCAGCAGCCAAGACCTAGCGGGGTTATCCACAGATACGCAGTATTTT. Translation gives CASSQDLAGLSTDTQYF.

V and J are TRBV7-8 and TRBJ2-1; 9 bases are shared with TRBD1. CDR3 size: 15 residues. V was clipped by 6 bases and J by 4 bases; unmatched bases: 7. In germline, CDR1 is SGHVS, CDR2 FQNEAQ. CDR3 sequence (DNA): TGTGCCAGCAGGGCGGACAGGGGATTTTACAATGAGCAGTTCTTC. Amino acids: CASRADRGFYNEQFF. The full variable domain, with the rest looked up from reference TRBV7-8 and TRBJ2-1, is GAGVSQSPRYKVAKRGQDVALRCDPISGHVSLFWYQQALGQGPEFLTYFQNEAQLDKSGLPSDRFFAERPEGSVSTLKIQRTQQEDSAVYLCASRADRGFYNEQFFGPGTRLTVL.

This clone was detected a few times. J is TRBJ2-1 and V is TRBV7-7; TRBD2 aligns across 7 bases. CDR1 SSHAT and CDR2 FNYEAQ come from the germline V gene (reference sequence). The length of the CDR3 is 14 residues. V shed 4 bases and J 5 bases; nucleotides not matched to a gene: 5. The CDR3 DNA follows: TGTGCCAGCAGCTCCAGCGGGGCGGACAATGAGCAGTTCTTC. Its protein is CASSSSGADNEQFF.

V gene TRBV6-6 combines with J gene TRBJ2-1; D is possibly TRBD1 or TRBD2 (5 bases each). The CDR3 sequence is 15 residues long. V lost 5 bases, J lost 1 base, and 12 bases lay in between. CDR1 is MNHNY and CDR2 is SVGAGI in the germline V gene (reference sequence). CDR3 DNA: TGTGCCAGCAGTCAAGGGACGGCGTCCTACAATGAGCAGTTCTTC. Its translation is CASSQGTASYNEQFF.

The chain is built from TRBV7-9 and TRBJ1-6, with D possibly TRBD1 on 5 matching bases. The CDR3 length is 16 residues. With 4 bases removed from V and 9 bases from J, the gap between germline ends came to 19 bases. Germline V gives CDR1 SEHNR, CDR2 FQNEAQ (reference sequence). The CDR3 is CASSSLQASSGSPLHF. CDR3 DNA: TGTGCCAGCAGCTCGCTACAGGCCTCATCGGGTTCACCCCTCCACTTT.

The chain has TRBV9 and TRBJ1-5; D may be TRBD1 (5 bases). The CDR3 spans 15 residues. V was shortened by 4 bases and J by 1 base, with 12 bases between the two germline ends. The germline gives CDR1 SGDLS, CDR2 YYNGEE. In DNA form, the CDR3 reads TGTGCCAGCAGCAGAGGGACGGGAAGCAATCAGCCCCAGCATTTT. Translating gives CASSRGTGSNQPQHF.

In DNA form, the CDR3 reads TGCAGCGTTGCGAACAGGGAACCCTACGAGCAGTACTTC. It encodes CSVANREPYEQYF. V gene TRBV29-1 combines with J gene TRBJ2-7, with TRBD1 as a possible D gene (6 bases). The CDR3 sequence is 13 residues long. From germline, CDR1 is SQVTM and CDR2 ANQGSEA. The V and J ends lost 4 bases and 2 bases respectively, with 12 bases between them.

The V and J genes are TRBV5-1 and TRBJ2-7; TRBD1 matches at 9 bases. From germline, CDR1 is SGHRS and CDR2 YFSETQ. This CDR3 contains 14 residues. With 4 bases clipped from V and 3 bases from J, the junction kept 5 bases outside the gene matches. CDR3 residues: CASSLRQGGYEQYF. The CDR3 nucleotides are TGCGCCAGCAGCCTTCGACAGGGGGGCTACGAGCAGTACTTC.

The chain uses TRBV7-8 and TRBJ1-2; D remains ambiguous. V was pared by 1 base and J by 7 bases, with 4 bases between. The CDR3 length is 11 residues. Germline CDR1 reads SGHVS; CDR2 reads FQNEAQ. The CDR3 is CASSLGTGYTF. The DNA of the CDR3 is TGTGCCAGCAGCTTAGGGACTGGCTACACCTTC.